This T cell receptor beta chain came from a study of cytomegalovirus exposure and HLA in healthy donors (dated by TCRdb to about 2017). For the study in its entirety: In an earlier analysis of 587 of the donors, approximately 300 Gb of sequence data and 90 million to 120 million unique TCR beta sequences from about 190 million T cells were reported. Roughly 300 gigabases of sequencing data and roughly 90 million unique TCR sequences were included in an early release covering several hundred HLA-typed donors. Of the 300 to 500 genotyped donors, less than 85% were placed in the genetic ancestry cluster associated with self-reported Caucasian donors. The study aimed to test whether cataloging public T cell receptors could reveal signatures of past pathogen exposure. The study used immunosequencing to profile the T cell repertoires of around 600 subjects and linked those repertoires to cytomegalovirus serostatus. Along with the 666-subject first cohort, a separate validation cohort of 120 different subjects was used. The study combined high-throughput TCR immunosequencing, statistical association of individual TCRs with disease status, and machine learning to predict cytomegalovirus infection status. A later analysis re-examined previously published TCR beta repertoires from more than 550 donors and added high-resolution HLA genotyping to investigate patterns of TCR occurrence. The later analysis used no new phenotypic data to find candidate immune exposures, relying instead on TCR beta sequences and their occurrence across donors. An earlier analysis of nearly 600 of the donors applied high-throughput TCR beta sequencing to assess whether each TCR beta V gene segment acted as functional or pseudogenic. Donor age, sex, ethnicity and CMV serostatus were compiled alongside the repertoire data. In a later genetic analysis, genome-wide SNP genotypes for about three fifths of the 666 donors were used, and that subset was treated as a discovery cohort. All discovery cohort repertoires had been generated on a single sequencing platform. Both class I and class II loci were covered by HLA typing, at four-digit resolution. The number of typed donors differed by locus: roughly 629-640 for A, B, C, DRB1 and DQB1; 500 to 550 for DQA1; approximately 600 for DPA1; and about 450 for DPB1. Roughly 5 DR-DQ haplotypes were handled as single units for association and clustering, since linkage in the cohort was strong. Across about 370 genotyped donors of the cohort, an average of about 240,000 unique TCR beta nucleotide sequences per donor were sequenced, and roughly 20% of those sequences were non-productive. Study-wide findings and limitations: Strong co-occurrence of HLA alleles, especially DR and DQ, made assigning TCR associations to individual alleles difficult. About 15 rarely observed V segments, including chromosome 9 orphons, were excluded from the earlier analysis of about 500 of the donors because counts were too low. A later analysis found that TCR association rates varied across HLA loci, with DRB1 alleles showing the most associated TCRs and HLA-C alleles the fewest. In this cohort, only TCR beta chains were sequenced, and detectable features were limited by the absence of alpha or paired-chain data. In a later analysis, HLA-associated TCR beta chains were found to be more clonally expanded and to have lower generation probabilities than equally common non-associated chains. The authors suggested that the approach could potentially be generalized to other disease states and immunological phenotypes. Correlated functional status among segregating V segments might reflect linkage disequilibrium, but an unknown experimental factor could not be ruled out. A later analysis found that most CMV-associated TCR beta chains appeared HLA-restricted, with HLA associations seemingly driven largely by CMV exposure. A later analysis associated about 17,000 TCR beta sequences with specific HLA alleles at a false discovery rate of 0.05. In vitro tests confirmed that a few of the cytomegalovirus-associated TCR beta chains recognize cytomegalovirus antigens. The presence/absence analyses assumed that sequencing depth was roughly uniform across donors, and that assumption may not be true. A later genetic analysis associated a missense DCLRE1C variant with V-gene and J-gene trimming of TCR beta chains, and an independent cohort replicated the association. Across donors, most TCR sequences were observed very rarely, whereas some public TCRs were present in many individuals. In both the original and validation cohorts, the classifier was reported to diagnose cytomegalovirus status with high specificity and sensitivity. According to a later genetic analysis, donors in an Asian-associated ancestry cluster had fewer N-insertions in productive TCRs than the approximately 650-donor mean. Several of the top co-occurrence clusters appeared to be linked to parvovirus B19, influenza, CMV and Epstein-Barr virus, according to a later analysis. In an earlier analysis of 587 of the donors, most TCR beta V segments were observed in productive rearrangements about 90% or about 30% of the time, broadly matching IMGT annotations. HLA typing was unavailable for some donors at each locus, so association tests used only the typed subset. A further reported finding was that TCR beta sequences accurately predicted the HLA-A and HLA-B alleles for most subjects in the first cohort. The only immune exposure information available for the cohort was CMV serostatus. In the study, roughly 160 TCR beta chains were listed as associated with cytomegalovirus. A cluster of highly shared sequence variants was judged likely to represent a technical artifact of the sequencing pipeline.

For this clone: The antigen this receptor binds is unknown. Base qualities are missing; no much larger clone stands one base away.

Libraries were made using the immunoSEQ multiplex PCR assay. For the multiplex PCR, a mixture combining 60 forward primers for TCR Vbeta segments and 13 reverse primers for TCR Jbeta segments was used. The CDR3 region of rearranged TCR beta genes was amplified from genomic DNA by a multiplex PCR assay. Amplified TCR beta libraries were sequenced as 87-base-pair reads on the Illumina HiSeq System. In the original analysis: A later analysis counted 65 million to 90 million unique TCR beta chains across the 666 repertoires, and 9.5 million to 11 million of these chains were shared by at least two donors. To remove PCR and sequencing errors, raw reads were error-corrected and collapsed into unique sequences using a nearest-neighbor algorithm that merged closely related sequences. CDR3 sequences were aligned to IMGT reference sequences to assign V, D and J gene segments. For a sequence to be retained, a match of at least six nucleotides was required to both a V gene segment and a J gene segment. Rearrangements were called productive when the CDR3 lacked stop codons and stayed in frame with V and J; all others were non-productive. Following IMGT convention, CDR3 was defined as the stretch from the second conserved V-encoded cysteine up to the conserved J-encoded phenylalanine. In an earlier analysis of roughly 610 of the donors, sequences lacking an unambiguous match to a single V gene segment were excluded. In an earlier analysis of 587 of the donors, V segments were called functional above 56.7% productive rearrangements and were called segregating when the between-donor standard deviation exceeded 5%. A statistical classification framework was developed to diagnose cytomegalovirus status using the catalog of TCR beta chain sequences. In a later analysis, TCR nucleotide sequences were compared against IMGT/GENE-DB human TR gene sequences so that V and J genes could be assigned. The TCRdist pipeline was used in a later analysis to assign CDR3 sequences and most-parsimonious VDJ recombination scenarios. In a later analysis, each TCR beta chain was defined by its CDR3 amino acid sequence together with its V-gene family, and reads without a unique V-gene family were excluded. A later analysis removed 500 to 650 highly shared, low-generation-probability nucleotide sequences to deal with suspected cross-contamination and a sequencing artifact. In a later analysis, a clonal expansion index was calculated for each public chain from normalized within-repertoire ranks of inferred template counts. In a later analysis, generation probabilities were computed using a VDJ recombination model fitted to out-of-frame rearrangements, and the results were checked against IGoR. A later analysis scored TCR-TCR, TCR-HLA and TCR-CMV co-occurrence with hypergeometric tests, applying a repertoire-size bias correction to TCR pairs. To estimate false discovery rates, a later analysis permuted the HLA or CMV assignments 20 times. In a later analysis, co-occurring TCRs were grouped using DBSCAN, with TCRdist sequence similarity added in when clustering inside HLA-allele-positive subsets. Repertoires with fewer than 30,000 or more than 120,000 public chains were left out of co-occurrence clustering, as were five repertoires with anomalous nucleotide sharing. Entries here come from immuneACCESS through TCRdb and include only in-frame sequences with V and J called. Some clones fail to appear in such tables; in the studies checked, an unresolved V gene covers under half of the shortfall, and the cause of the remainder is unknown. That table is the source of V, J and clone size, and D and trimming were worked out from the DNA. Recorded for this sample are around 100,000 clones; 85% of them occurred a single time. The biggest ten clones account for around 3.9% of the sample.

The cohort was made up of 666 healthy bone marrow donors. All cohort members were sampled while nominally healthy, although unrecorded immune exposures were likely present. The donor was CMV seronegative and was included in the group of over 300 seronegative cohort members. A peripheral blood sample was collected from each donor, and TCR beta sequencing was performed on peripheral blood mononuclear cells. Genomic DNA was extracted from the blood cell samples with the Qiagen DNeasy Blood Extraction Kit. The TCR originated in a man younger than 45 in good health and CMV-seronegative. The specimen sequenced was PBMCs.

Read as DNA, the sequence is TGTGCCAGTAGACTAGCGAACAATGAGCAGTTCTTC. This gives the protein CASRLANNEQFF. The rearranged chain carries TRBV14 and TRBJ2-1; TRBD2 agrees with 8 junctional bases. CDR1 SGHDN and CDR2 FVKESK are derived from the germline V gene. The CDR3 spans 12 residues, from the cysteine through the phenylalanine. Of all the DNA, just the CDR3 is kept, 36 bases in frame from base 1. V trim: 9 bases; J trim: 5 bases; unmatched bases: 3.